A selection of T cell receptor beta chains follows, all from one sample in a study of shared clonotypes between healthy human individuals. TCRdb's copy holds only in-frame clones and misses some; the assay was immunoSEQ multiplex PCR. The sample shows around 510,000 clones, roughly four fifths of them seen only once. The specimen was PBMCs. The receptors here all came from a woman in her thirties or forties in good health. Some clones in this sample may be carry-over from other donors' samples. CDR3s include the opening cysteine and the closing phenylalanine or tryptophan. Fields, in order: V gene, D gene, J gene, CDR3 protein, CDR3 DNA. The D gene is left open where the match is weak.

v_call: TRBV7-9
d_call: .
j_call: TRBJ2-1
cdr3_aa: CASSLDYHLGEQFF
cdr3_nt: TGTGCCAGCAGCCTAGACTACCATTTGGGTGAGCAGTTCTTC

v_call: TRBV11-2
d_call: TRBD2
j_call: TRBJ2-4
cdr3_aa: CASSHPGGDQNIQYF
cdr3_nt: TGTGCCAGCAGTCACCCCGGGGGGGACCAAAACATTCAGTACTTC

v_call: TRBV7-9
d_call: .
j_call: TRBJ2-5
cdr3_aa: CASSWGSAPQETQYF
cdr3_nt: TGTGCCAGCAGCTGGGGTTCGGCCCCCCAAGAGACCCAGTACTTC

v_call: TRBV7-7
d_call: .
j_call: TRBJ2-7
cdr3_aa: CASSLGGGQTYEQYF
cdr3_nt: TGTGCTAGCAGCTTGGGAGGCGGGCAAACCTACGAGCAGTACTTC

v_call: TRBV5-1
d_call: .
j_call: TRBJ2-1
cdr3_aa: CASSLDYYDEQFF
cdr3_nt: TGCGCCAGCAGCTTGGACTACTACGATGAGCAGTTCTTC

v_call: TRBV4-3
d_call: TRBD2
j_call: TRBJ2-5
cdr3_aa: CASSQQLAGGRETQYF
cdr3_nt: TGCGCCAGCAGCCAGCAACTAGCGGGAGGTCGAGAGACCCAGTACTTC

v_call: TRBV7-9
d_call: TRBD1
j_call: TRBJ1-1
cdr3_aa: CASSFVRGPGTEAFF
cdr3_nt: TGTGCCAGCAGCTTCGTCAGGGGGCCAGGGACTGAAGCTTTCTTT

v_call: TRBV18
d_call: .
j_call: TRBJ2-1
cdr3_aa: CASSPGGVGINEQFF
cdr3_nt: TGTGCCAGCTCACCAGGGGGAGTGGGGATCAATGAGCAGTTCTTC

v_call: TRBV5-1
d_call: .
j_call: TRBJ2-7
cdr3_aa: CASSGTLSHEQYF
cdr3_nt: TGCGCCAGCTCCGGGACATTATCCCACGAGCAGTACTTC

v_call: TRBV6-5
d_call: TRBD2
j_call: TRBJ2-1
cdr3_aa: CASKGLASGEQFF
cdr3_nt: TGTGCCAGCAAAGGACTAGCAAGTGGTGAGCAGTTCTTC

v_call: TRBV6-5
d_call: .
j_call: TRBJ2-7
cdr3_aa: CASSYNRQIEQYF
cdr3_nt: TGTGCCAGCAGTTACAACCGACAGATCGAGCAGTACTTC

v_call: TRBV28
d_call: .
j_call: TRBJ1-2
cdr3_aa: CASSRYGYTF
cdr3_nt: TGTGCCAGCAGCCGGTATGGCTACACCTTC